Listed here are 23 T cell receptor beta chains from one sample, sequenced in a study of blood T cells in healthy people across ages. A sample-barcoded 5' primer and a J-beta primer mix were used in a second PCR of roughly 7 to 11 cycles. TCRdb used MiXCR to reprocess the 5' RACE reads, holding one entry per CDR3 protein. The sample records about 780,000 distinct CDR3 sequences, 20% to 30% being singletons. The same sample was also studied in work on T cells of mothers and their children.

The sequenced sample was blood. These receptors were obtained from a boy aged 10-17 years in good health.

This clonotype was detected a few times. The V call is TRBV3-1, the J call TRBJ2-1, with a weak D call TRBD2 (6 bases). The V and J ends lost 3 bases and 8 bases respectively, with 8 bases between them. Germline V gene sequence: CDR1 LGHDT, CDR2 YNNKEL (reference sequence). The CDR3 has 12 amino acids. The CDR3 DNA sequence: TGTGCCAGCAGCCAGAGGGAGGATGAGCAGTTCTTC. It yields the protein CASSQREDEQFF.

This clonotype occurred many times. This rearrangement joins TRBV5-1 to TRBJ2-7, with 7 bases matching TRBD1. Germline lookup yields CDR1 SGHRS and CDR2 YFSETQ. The CDR3 covers 15 residues. With V trimmed by 0 bases and J by 3 bases, 6 bases remained unmatched. CDR3 loop: CASSLVPGGFYEQYF. CDR3 nucleotide sequence: TGCGCCAGCAGCTTGGTGCCAGGGGGTTTCTACGAGCAGTACTTC.

V gene TRBV11-2 combines with J gene TRBJ2-3, with unresolved D. Germline V lookup: CDR1 SGHAT, CDR2 FQNNGV. V was shortened by 3 bases and J by 4 bases, with 11 bases between the two germline ends. The CDR3 consists of 14 residues. Here the CDR3 reads CASSLVLNPDTQYF. Here the CDR3 DNA reads TGTGCCAGCAGCTTGGTCTTGAACCCAGATACGCAGTATTTT.

The chain recombines TRBV5-1 with TRBJ2-2; no firm D call. V was clipped by 1 base and J by 6 bases, with 10 bases between them. The CDR3 totals 14 residues. Germline values: CDR1 SGHRS, CDR2 YFSETQ. CDR3 DNA sequence: TGCGCCAGCAGCTTGTCAGGATGGGCCGGGGAGCTGTTTTTT. Translated, it gives CASSLSGWAGELFF.

V gene TRBV7-9 combines with J gene TRBJ2-7, with no clear D. Germline assignment: CDR1 SEHNR and CDR2 FQNEAQ (reference sequence). The germline V and J ends were trimmed by 3 bases and 5 bases, with 14 bases remaining between them. This CDR3 has 14 amino acids. CDR3 amino acids: CASSFLGQNDEQYF. The CDR3 DNA follows: TGTGCCAGCAGCTTCCTAGGGCAGAACGACGAGCAGTACTTC.

This clonotype came up a few times. The chain joins TRBV20-1 to TRBJ2-7; tentative D call: TRBD2 (5 bases). Germline CDR1 reads DFQATT; CDR2 reads SNEGSKA (reference sequence). Trimming pared 3 bases from V and 3 bases from J, leaving 9 bases between. The CDR3 is made up of 12 amino acids. CDR3 loop: CSARGGLYEQYF. CDR3 DNA: TGCAGTGCTAGGGGCGGACTCTACGAGCAGTACTTC.

This clonotype was recorded a few times. The chain employs TRBV6-6 and TRBJ2-3; 7 bases match TRBD1. Germline V gene sequence: CDR1 MNHNY, CDR2 SVGAGI (reference sequence). The CDR3 is 15 residues long. After removal of 0 bases from V and 4 bases from J, the junction contained 4 bases not matched to a gene. The CDR3 loop is CASSYSRQGADTQYF. The CDR3 DNA reads as TGTGCCAGCAGTTACTCGAGACAGGGAGCAGATACGCAGTATTTT.

The V and J genes are TRBV6-5 and TRBJ1-3; D perhaps matches TRBD1 (5 bases). Germline CDR1 MNHEY, CDR2 SVGAGI. The CDR3 consists of 16 residues. V lost 2 bases, J lost 0 bases, and 11 bases lay in between. CDR3 DNA: TGTGCCAGCAGTTACCTTTCGGGACGCTCTGGAAACACCATATATTTT. This sequence encodes CASSYLSGRSGNTIYF.

The rearrangement joins TRBV3-1 to TRBJ2-7; D uncertain. This CDR3 region has 12 residues. CDR1 is LGHDT and CDR2 is YNNKEL in the germline V gene (reference sequence). Trimming took off 3 bases at V and 3 bases at J, with 6 bases between the two ends. CDR3 protein: CASSHGNYEQYF. In DNA form, the CDR3 reads TGTGCCAGCAGCCACGGCAACTACGAGCAGTACTTC.

The chain combines TRBV12-3 or TRBV12-4 with TRBJ2-6, with D unresolved. The CDR3 consists of 15 residues. V lost 3 bases to trimming and J lost 0 bases, with 6 bases between them. CDR3 protein: CASSFWPSGANVLTF. The CDR3 DNA follows: TGTGCCAGCAGTTTTTGGCCCTCTGGGGCCAACGTCCTGACTTTC.

The chain carries TRBV11-2 and TRBJ2-5, with D perhaps TRBD2 (6 bases). The CDR3 has 14 residues. Trimming left V 7 bases short and J 4 bases short, with 16 bases between. Germline V gene lookup returns CDR1 SGHAT and CDR2 FQNNGV. CDR3 amino acids: CASTRVGGLETQYF. The CDR3 DNA reads TGTGCCAGCACTAGAGTGGGAGGCTTAGAGACCCAGTACTTC.

This clonotype appeared a few times. The chain recombines TRBV7-6 with TRBJ1-3, with a tentative D call TRBD1 (5 bases). CDR3 length: 16 residues. Germline V gene lookup returns CDR1 SGHVS and CDR2 FNYEAQ. With 6 bases removed from V and 0 bases from J, the gap between germline ends came to 15 bases. As DNA, the CDR3 is TGTGCCAGCAGTTCCTGGGACGGAAACTCTGGAAACACCATATATTTT. Protein sequence: CASSSWDGNSGNTIYF.

This clonotype was counted a few times. V and J are TRBV5-1 and TRBJ2-7, with D unresolved. CDR1 is SGHRS, CDR2 YFSETQ, per germline. The CDR3 runs to 17 residues. The V gene lost 1 base and the J gene lost 3 bases, with 20 bases spanning the gap. The CDR3 region has the DNA TGCGCCAGCAGCTTGCTCACCGGACCGAAAACGGGCTACGAGCAGTACTTC. It encodes CASSLLTGPKTGYEQYF.

This clonotype was counted between two and nine times. The chain couples TRBV11-2 to TRBJ2-1; TRBD2 agrees at 11 bases. The CDR3 length is 14 residues. Germline V CDR1 and CDR2: SGHAT, FQNNGV. V was pared by 5 bases and J by 5 bases, with 2 bases of the junction left unmatched. This chain's CDR3 is CASSELAGDNEQFF. The CDR3 nucleotides are TGTGCCAGCAGCGAACTAGCGGGGGACAATGAGCAGTTCTTC.

This clonotype was seen only once. This chain links TRBV12-3 or TRBV12-4 with TRBJ1-1, with 7 bases fitting TRBD1. J lost 4 bases, V lost 2 bases, and 4 bases had no gene match. This CDR3 has 14 amino acids. The CDR3 spells CASSLTRGGTEAFF. CDR3 in DNA: TGTGCCAGCAGTTTAACCAGGGGGGGCACTGAAGCTTTCTTT.

The chain links TRBV7-9 to TRBJ2-5, with a tentative D call TRBD2 (6 bases). The V gene lost 5 bases and the J gene lost 1 base, with 14 bases spanning the gap. The CDR3 length is 15 residues. CDR1 and CDR2 (germline): SEHNR, FQNEAQ (reference sequence). The CDR3: CASSPVGGPQETQYF. The CDR3 coding sequence is TGTGCCAGCAGCCCGGTGGGGGGACCCCAAGAGACCCAGTACTTC.

The chain links TRBV9 to TRBJ1-1; D unresolved. Germline CDR1 is SGDLS and CDR2 is YYNGEE. V lost 0 bases and J 2 bases, leaving 8 bases between the germline ends. This CDR3 contains 14 residues. CDR3 coding DNA: TGTGCCAGCAGCGTAGGCCAGGCCAACACTGAAGCTTTCTTT. Translating gives CASSVGQANTEAFF.

On this clonotype itself: In this CDR3 the conserved last residue, phenylalanine or tryptophan, is missing, so a read error is likely. The CDR3 protein is CASSQDSRAGKEKLFS. The CDR3 region has the DNA TGTGCCAGCAGCCAAGATTCAAGGGCGGGGAAGGAAAAACTGTTTTCT. V gene TRBV4-2 combines with J gene TRBJ1-4, with D uncertain. Trimming shortened V by 0 bases and J by 8 bases, and 16 bases separated the two germline ends. The CDR3 runs to 16 residues. Germline-derived CDR1 and CDR2 are LGHNA and YNFKEQ.

V usage is TRBV14 and J usage is TRBJ2-6; 8 positions match TRBD1. Germline lookup yields CDR1 SGHDN and CDR2 FVKESK. There are 19 residues in the CDR3. Germline trimming cut 3 bases from V and 1 base from J; bases unmatched to any gene: 11. CDR3 amino acids: CASSHYSGTGVSGANVLTF. The CDR3, as DNA: TGTGCCAGCAGCCATTACTCCGGGACAGGCGTTTCTGGGGCCAACGTCCTGACTTTC.

The CDR3 sequence: CASSRPPGWELFF. The CDR3, as DNA: TGTGCCAGCAGCCGCCCCCCGGGCTGGGAGCTGTTTTTT. This chain links TRBV5-4 with TRBJ2-2; D uncertain. CDR1 is SGHNT and CDR2 is YYREEE in the germline V gene (reference sequence). There are 13 residues in the CDR3. V dropped 4 bases and J dropped 9 bases, with 13 bases sitting between them.

The table lists this clonotype with a few counts. CDR3 sequence: CASRPPSRENEQFF. DNA of the CDR3: TGTGCCAGCAGGCCCCCGAGCAGGGAGAATGAGCAGTTCTTC. The genes are TRBV7-9 and TRBJ2-1, with D perhaps matching TRBD1 or TRBD2 (5 bases each). Germline CDR1 and CDR2: SEHNR and FQNEAQ (reference sequence). CDR3 length: 14 residues. The V and J ends lost 6 bases and 7 bases respectively, with 16 bases between them.

V gene TRBV20-1 combines with J gene TRBJ2-5; 11 bases agree with TRBD2. CDR1 and CDR2 (germline): DFQATT, SNEGSKA (reference sequence). After removal of 1 base from V and 0 bases from J, the junction contained 4 bases not matched to a gene. This CDR3 comprises 16 residues. CDR3 bases: TGCAGTGCTAGAGGACTAGCGGGGACATACCAAGAGACCCAGTACTTC. The encoded protein is CSARGLAGTYQETQYF.

This rearrangement joins TRBV6-5 to TRBJ1-1; possible D gene TRBD1, 5 bases. The CDR3 spans 14 residues. The V end was cut by 5 bases, the J end by 0 bases, with 10 bases between. CDR1 is MNHEY, CDR2 SVGAGI, per germline. The CDR3 nucleotides read TGTGCCAGCAGTACCCAGGGTATGAACACTGAAGCTTTCTTT. Its protein is CASSTQGMNTEAFF.